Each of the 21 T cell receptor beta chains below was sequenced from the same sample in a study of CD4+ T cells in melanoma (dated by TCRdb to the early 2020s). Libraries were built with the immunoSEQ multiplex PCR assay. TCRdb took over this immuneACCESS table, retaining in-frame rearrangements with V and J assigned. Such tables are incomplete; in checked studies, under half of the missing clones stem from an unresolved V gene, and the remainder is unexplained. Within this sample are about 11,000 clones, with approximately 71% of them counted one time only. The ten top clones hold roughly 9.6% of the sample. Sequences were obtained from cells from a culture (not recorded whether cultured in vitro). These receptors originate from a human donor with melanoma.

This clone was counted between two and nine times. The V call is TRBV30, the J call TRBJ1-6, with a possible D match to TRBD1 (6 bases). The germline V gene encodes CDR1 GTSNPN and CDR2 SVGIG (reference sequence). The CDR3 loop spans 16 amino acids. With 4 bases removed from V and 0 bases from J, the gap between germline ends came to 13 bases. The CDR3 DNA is TGTGCCTGGAAAGGGGGAGGGATCTCCTATAATTCACCCCTCCACTTT. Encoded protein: CAWKGGGISYNSPLHF.

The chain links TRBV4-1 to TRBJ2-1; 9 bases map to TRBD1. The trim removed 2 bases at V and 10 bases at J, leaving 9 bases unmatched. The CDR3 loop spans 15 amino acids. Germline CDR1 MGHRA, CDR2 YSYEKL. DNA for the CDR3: TGCGCCAGCAGCCAATCCGGGACAGGGACGTGGGAGCAGTTCTTC. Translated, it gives CASSQSGTGTWEQFF.

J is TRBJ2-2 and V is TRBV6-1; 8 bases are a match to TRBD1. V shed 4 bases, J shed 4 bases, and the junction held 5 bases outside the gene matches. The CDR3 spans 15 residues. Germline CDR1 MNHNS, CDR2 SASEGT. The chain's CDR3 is CASSAGQGTTGELFF. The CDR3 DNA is TGTGCCAGCAGTGCCGGACAGGGAACCACCGGGGAGCTGTTTTTT.

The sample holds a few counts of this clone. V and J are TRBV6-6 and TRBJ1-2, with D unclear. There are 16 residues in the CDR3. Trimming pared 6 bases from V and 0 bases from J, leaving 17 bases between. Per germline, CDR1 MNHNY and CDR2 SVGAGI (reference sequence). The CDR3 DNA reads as TGTGCCAGCAGCCTACTTCCGGCGGCTACTAACTATGGCTACACCTTC. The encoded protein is CASSLLPAATNYGYTF.

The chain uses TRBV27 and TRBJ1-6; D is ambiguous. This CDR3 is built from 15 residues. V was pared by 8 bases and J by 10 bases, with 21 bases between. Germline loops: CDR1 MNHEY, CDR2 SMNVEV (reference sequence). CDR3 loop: CASYTPRRVSSPLHF. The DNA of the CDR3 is TGTGCCAGCTACACCCCCAGACGAGTGTCCTCACCCCTCCACTTT.

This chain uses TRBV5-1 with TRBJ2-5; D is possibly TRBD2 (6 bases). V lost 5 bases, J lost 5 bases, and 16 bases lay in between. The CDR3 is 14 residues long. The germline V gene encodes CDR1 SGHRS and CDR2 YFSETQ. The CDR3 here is CASSPGAGRETQYF. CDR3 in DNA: TGCGCCAGCAGTCCCGGGGCGGGGAGGGAGACCCAGTACTTC.

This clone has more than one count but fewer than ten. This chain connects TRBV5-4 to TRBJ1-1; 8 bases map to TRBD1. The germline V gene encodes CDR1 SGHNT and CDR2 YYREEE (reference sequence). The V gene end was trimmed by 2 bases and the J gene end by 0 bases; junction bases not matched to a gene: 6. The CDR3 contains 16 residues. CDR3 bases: TGTGCCAGCAGCTTACCGGCAGGGGGCCTGAACACTGAAGCTTTCTTT. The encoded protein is CASSLPAGGLNTEAFF.

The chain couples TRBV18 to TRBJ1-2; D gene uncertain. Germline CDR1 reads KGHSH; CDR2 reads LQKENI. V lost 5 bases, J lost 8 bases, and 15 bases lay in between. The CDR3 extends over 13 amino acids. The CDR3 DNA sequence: TGTGCCAGCTCAAACTCGGGCGGGAACGGCTACACCTTC. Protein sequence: CASSNSGGNGYTF.

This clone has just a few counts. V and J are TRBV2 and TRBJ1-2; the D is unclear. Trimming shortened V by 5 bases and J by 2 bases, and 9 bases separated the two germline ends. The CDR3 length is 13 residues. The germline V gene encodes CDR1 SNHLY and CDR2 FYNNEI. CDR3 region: CASSIGPNYGYTF. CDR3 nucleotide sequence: TGTGCCAGCAGTATCGGCCCGAACTATGGCTACACCTTC.

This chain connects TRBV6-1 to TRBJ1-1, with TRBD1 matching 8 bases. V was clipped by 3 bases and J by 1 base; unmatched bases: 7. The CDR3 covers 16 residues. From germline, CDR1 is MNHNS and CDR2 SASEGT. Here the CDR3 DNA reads TGTGCCAGCAGTGATAAGGGACAGGTGAAGAACACTGAAGCTTTCTTT. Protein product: CASSDKGQVKNTEAFF.

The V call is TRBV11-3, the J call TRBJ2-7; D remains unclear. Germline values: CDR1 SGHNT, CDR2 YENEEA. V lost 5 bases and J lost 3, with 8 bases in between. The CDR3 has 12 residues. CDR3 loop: CASSPNGYEQYF. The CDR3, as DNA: TGTGCCAGCAGCCCCAACGGCTACGAGCAGTACTTC.

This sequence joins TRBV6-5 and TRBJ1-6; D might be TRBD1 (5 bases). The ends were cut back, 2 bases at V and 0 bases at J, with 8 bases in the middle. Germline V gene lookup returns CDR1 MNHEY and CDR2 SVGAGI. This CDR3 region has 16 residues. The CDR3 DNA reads TGTGCCAGCAGTTACGGACACAGCTCCTATAATTCACCCCTCCACTTT. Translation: CASSYGHSSYNSPLHF.

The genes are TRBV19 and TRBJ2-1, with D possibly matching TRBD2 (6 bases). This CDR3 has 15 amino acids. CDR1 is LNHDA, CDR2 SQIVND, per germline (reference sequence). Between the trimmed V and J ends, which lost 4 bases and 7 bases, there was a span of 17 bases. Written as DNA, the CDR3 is TGTGCCAGTAGTACGGGGACTCGCAAGAGAAATGAGCAGTTCTTC. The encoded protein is CASSTGTRKRNEQFF.

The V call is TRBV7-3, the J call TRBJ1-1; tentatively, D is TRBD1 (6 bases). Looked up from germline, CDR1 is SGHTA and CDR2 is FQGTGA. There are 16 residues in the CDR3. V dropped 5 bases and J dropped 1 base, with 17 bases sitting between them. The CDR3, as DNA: TGTGCCAGCAGCCCTAGGGGGGGGATCCCGAACACTGAAGCTTTCTTT. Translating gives CASSPRGGIPNTEAFF.

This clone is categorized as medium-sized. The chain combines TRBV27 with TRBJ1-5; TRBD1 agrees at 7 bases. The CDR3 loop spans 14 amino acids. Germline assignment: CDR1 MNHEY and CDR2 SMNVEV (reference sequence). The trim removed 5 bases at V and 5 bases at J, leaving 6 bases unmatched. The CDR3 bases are TGTGCCAGCAGTAGGAGTCAGGGGGATCAGCCCCAGCATTTT. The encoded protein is CASSRSQGDQPQHF.

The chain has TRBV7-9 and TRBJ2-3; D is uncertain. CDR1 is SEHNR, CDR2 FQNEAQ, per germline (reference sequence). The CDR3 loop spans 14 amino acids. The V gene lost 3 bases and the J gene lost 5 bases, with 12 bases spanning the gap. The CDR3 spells CASSFRQDGDTQYF. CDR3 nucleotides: TGTGCCAGCAGCTTTAGGCAGGACGGAGATACGCAGTATTTT. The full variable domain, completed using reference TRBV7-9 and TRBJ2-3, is DTGVSQNPRHKITKRGQNVTFRCDPISEHNRLYWYRQTLGQGPEFLTYFQNEAQLEKSRLLSDRFSAERPKGSFSTLEIQRTEQGDSAMYLCASSFRQDGDTQYFGPGTRLTVL.

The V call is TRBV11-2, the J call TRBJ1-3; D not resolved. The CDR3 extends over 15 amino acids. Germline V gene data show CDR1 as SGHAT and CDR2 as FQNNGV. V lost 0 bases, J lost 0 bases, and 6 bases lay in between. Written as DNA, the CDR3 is TGTGCCAGCAGCTTAGACCTCAGCTCTGGAAACACCATATATTTT. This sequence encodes CASSLDLSSGNTIYF.

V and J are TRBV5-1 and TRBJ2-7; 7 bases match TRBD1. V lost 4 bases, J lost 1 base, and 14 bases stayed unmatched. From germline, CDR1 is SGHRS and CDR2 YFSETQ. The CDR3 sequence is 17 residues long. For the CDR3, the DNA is TGCGCCAGCAGCGCTACCGGGACAGCCTCCCCTTCCTACGAGCAGTACTTC. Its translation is CASSATGTASPSYEQYF. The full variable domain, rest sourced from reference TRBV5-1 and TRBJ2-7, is KAGVTQTPRYLIKTRGQQVTLSCSPISGHRSVSWYQQTPGQGLQFLFEYFSETQRNKGNFPGRFSGRQFSNSRSEMNVSTLELGDSALYLCASSATGTASPSYEQYFGPGTRLTVT.

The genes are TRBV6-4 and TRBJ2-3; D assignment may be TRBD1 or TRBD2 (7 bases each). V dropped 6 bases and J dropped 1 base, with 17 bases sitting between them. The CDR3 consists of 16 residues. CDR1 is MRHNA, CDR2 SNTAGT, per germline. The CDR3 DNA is TGTGCCAGCAGCCCTCAGGGGGGGGTTGGCACAGATACGCAGTATTTT. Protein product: CASSPQGGVGTDTQYF.

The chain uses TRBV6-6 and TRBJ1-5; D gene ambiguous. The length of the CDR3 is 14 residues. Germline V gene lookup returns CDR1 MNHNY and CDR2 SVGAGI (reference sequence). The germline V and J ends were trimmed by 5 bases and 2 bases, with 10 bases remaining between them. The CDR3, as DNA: TGTGCCAGCAGTATAGGGTTCGGCAATCAGCCCCAGCATTTT. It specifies CASSIGFGNQPQHF.

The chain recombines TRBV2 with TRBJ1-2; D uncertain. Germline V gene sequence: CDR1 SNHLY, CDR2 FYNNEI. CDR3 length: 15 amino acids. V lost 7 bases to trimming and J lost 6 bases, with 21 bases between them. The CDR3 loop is CASNVGRTLNDGYTF. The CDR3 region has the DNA TGTGCCAGCAACGTAGGAAGGACCTTAAACGATGGCTACACCTTC.